The following is a T cell receptor (beta chain) sequence with its context. Its antigen is as yet unknown. Russia was home to the donors, healthy Caucasian individuals aged about 6 to 90. The data were obtained in a study of blood T cells in healthy people across ages. Trimming took 4 bases from V and 7 from J, leaving 22 bases between them. The length of the CDR3 is 16 residues. The germline V gene encodes CDR1 SGHDN and CDR2 FVKESK. Notes on the study in general: PBMCs went unsorted, and a conclusive naive versus antigen-experienced comparison was therefore prevented. Naive T cell percentage by flow cytometry tracked strongly with beta diversity. Versus aged donors, long-lived donors had higher diversity and more naive CD4+ cells.

A second about 7 to 11 cycle PCR used barcoded and J-beta primers. TCRdb reprocessed the 5' RACE reads with MiXCR, giving one entry per CDR3 protein. The sample has 630,000 or so distinct CDR3 sequences; roughly 30% are singletons. V gene TRBV14 combines with J gene TRBJ1-2; D perhaps matches TRBD1 (6 bases). The TCR originated in a woman over 75 in good health. The sample consisted of blood. CDR3 coding DNA: TGTGCCAGCAGCCCAATGGGTGGGGGCGCGGCTCGTGGCTACACCTTC. Translated, it gives CASSPMGGGAARGYTF. The full variable domain, rest sourced from reference TRBV14 and TRBJ1-2, is EAGVTQFPSHSVIEKGQTVTLRCDPISGHDNLYWYRRVMGKEIKFLLHFVKESKQDESGMPNNRFLAERTGGTYSTLKVQPAELEDSGVYFCASSPMGGGAARGYTFGSGTRLTVV.